The 30 T cell receptor beta chains listed next were all sequenced from one sample in a study of regulatory T cells in long-lasting Graves disease. According to the study, TCR beta libraries were built with iRepertoire HTBI primers and CDR3-region Arm-PCR. TCRdb reprocessed the multiplex PCR reads via MiXCR and lists one record per CDR3 protein. The sample has roughly 360,000 distinct CDR3 sequences, less than 30% seen once. Described time point: persistent/refractory GD, antithyroid drugs over 5 years with positive TRAb. The TCR library was made from RNA extracted from PBMCs. The material sequenced was peripheral blood mononuclear cells (PBMCs), taken when the disease was refractory, from a patient treated with antithyroid drugs. These receptors were obtained from a woman between 35 and 50 years old with Graves disease.

The V gene is TRBV30, the J gene TRBJ2-7; D is tentatively TRBD1 or TRBD2 (7 bases each). This CDR3 contains 16 residues. Germline values: CDR1 GTSNPN, CDR2 SVGIG (reference sequence). Trimming left V 2 bases short and J 4 bases short, with 21 bases between. CDR3 sequence reads: CAWSSPGGRGIYEQYF. CDR3 nucleotide sequence: TGTGCCTGGAGTTCCCCGGGGGGCAGGGGGATTTACGAGCAGTACTTC.

This clonotype was picked up many times. The CDR3 nucleotides read TGTGCCAGCAGTTCGAGACCGGGACAGGGGGCCTACGAGCAGTACTTC. It specifies CASSSRPGQGAYEQYF. V usage is TRBV28 and J usage is TRBJ2-7; 11 bases are a match to TRBD1. The CDR3 extends over 16 amino acids. Germline lookup yields CDR1 MDHEN and CDR2 SYDVKM. V shed 4 bases, J shed 2 bases, and the junction held 7 bases outside the gene matches.

About this clonotype: Just one base apart from a much larger clone, this may be a read error. V usage is TRBV7-2 and J usage is TRBJ2-7; 11 nucleotides match TRBD1. This CDR3 has 14 residues. The J segment lost 4 bases and the V segment lost 4 bases, leaving 3 bases of the junction unmatched. The germline gives CDR1 SGHTA, CDR2 FQGNSA. CDR3 sequence (DNA): TGTGCCAGCAGCTGGGACAGGGGGGAATACGAGCAGTACTTC. Translated, it gives CASSWDRGEYEQYF.

Written as DNA, the CDR3 is TGCGCCAGCAGCTTACAGGGGATATTAATTGGGAACACTGAAGCTTTCTTT. It translates to CASSLQGILIGNTEAFF. The rearrangement joins TRBV5-1 to TRBJ1-1; 7 positions agree with TRBD1. The ends lost 2 bases at V and 1 base at J; junction bases unmatched: 11. The V gene's germline CDR1 is SGHRS and CDR2 YFSETQ. The CDR3 contains 17 residues.

This clonotype was recorded at least ten times. The V call is TRBV2, the J call TRBJ2-7; TRBD2 matches 9 bases. The CDR3 contains 13 residues. Germline-derived CDR1 and CDR2 are SNHLY and FYNNEI. Trimming removed 4 bases from V and 2 bases from J; junction bases left unmatched: 0. The chain's CDR3 is CASSGLAAYEQYF. The CDR3 DNA reads as TGTGCCAGCAGTGGACTAGCGGCCTACGAGCAGTACTTC.

This clonotype came up a few times. This chain links TRBV7-3 with TRBJ2-6; no firm D call. The CDR3 loop spans 15 amino acids. The germline gives CDR1 SGHTA, CDR2 FQGTGA. The V gene lost 5 bases and the J gene lost 0 bases, with 8 bases spanning the gap. The CDR3 DNA sequence: TGTGCCAGCAGCCTACACGACTCTGGGGCCAACGTCCTGACTTTC. It is translated as CASSLHDSGANVLTF.

This clonotype was detected only a few times. The chain carries TRBV5-6 and TRBJ1-1; possibly TRBD1 for D (6 bases). The CDR3 length is 15 residues. Germline V gene sequence: CDR1 SGHDT, CDR2 YYEEEE. The V end was cut by 2 bases, the J end by 5 bases, with 16 bases between. The CDR3 sequence is CASSFGTTSATEAFF. The CDR3 coding sequence is TGTGCCAGCAGCTTTGGGACAACTTCGGCTACTGAAGCTTTCTTT.

This rearrangement joins TRBV12-3 or TRBV12-4 to TRBJ2-3, with 8 bases aligning to TRBD1. Losses at the gene ends were 6 bases for V and 6 bases for J; bases not matched to a gene: 5. The CDR3 is 13 amino acids. The chain's CDR3 is CASSLTGDDTQYF. DNA for the CDR3: TGTGCCAGCAGCCTGACAGGGGATGATACGCAGTATTTT.

This clonotype was counted many times. The chain recombines TRBV20-1 with TRBJ1-1; no clear D. Between the trimmed V and J ends, which lost 7 bases and 1 base, there was a span of 13 bases. The germline V gene encodes CDR1 DFQATT and CDR2 SNEGSKA (reference sequence). CDR3 size: 13 residues. CDR3: CSVSRSGNTEAFF. CDR3 DNA: TGCAGTGTTTCAAGGTCGGGGAACACTGAAGCTTTCTTT.

The rearrangement links TRBV24-1 to TRBJ2-2; 9 nucleotides line up with TRBD1. The V gene end was trimmed by 2 bases and the J gene end by 3 bases; junction bases not matched to a gene: 3. The germline gives CDR1 KGHDR, CDR2 SFDVKD. CDR3 length: 16 amino acids. CDR3 nucleotides: TGTGCCACCAGTGATTCGGACAGGGGAGACACCGGGGAGCTGTTTTTT. It codes for CATSDSDRGDTGELFF.

There are many counts of this clonotype. This chain connects TRBV20-1 to TRBJ2-7; D unclear. The germline V and J ends were trimmed by 3 bases and 3 bases, with 6 bases remaining between them. The length of the CDR3 is 11 residues. The germline V gene has CDR1 DFQATT and CDR2 SNEGSKA (reference sequence). The CDR3 nucleotides are TGCAGTGCTAGGGCAGACTACGAGCAGTACTTC. Its translation: CSARADYEQYF.

In this sample, this clonotype turned up many times. This chain connects TRBV12-3 or TRBV12-4 to TRBJ1-1; 8 bases map to TRBD1. This CDR3 region has 14 residues. The trim removed 3 bases at V and 4 bases at J, leaving 4 bases unmatched. CDR3 residues: CASSFLQGGTEAFF. In nucleotides, the CDR3 is TGTGCCAGCAGTTTTTTACAGGGGGGCACTGAAGCTTTCTTT.

A note on this clonotype: Just one base apart from a much larger clone, this may be a read error. The chain combines TRBV7-9 with TRBJ1-4, with D unclear. Germline-derived CDR1 and CDR2 are SEHNR and FQNEAQ (reference sequence). The CDR3 consists of 13 residues. CDR3 protein: CASSLRDMGKLVF. The CDR3, as DNA: TGTGCCAGCAGCTTAAGAGACATGGGAAAACTGGTTTTT. The entire variable domain, with the rest obtained from reference TRBV7-9 and TRBJ1-4, is as follows: DTGVSQNPRHKITKRGQNVTFRCDPISEHNRLYWYRQTLGQGPEFLTYFQNEAQLEKSRLLSDRFSAERPKGSFSTLEIQRTEQGDSAMYLCASSLRDMGKLVFGSGTQLSVL.

This chain connects TRBV29-1 to TRBJ1-4, with D perhaps TRBD1 (5 bases). This CDR3 has 12 residues. V shed 7 bases and J shed 5 bases, with 11 bases lying between them. Germline CDR1 reads SQVTM; CDR2 reads ANQGSEA. The CDR3 DNA follows: TGCAGCGGAGGGGATCTAAATGAAAAACTGTTTTTT. This sequence encodes CSGGDLNEKLFF.

The chain is built from TRBV5-1 and TRBJ2-1; weak D call: TRBD1 (5 bases). V gave up 4 bases and J gave up 8 bases, with 13 bases separating them. CDR3 length equals 13 residues. Germline-derived CDR1 and CDR2 are SGHRS and YFSETQ. The CDR3 region has the DNA TGCGCCAGCAGCCCTAACATCAGGGATGAGCAGTTCTTC. Its translation is CASSPNIRDEQFF.

This clonotype was seen a few times. This sequence joins TRBV27 and TRBJ1-1; D may be TRBD1 (6 bases). V was cut by 3 bases and J by 4 bases, with 21 bases left in between. There are 17 residues in the CDR3. Germline V gives CDR1 MNHEY, CDR2 SMNVEV (reference sequence). The CDR3 DNA reads TGTGCCAGCAGTTTTTTAGTTAGGGGGACGGCCCCCACTGAAGCTTTCTTT. Its translation: CASSFLVRGTAPTEAFF.

In its sample, this clonotype was seen many times. V gene TRBV28 combines with J gene TRBJ2-5; 10 positions agree with TRBD2. Trimming removed 4 bases from V and 4 bases from J; junction bases left unmatched: 3. CDR3 length equals 14 residues. Germline CDR1 is MDHEN and CDR2 is SYDVKM. CDR3 sequence reads: CASSYRLAGETQYF. CDR3 in DNA: TGTGCCAGCAGTTACCGACTAGCGGGAGAGACCCAGTACTTC.

This clonotype was observed a few times. The V call is TRBV6-4, the J call TRBJ2-2; D gene ambiguous. V lost 2 bases, J lost 4 bases, and 5 bases lay in between. Germline V CDR1 and CDR2: MRHNA, SNTAGT. CDR3 length equals 13 residues. The CDR3 protein is CASSDVVTGELFF. The CDR3 DNA reads as TGTGCCAGCAGTGACGTAGTCACCGGGGAGCTGTTTTTT.

This clonotype occurred many times. V is TRBV2 and J is TRBJ2-5; D unresolved. Germline CDR1 SNHLY, CDR2 FYNNEI. This CDR3 contains 14 residues. The ends were cut back, 6 bases at V and 4 bases at J, with 15 bases in the middle. The CDR3: CASRGKVFRETQYF. The CDR3 nucleotides are TGTGCCAGCAGGGGGAAGGTTTTTAGAGAGACCCAGTACTTC.

In regard to this clonotype: The junction departs from germline at one end; a sequencing error may be responsible. In DNA form, the CDR3 reads TGTGCCTGCAGCTTGGTGGGACAGGGATCAGAGACCCAGTACTTC. Encoded protein: CACSLVGQGSETQYF. The chain uses TRBV5-6 and TRBJ2-5; 9 nucleotides align to TRBD1. The CDR3 consists of 15 residues. Germline CDR1 reads SGHDT; CDR2 reads YYEEEE.

The V call is TRBV7-9, the J call TRBJ2-7; 8 bases agree with TRBD1. The junction had 8 bases not matched to a gene; V was cut back by 8 bases and J by 2 bases. Germline loops: CDR1 SEHNR, CDR2 FQNEAQ (reference sequence). The CDR3 extends over 14 amino acids. The CDR3 sequence: CASGNRGTTYEQYF. The CDR3, as DNA: TGTGCCAGCGGTAACAGGGGGACAACCTACGAGCAGTACTTC. Complete variable domain (other parts from reference TRBV7-9 and TRBJ2-7): DTGVSQNPRHKITKRGQNVTFRCDPISEHNRLYWYRQTLGQGPEFLTYFQNEAQLEKSRLLSDRFSAERPKGSFSTLEIQRTEQGDSAMYLCASGNRGTTYEQYFGPGTRLTVT.

This clonotype was seen ten or more times. The chain employs TRBV6-1 and TRBJ2-7, with TRBD1 matching 7 bases. V lost 4 bases and J lost 2; bases outside the gene matches: 2. CDR3 length: 13 amino acids. Germline assignment: CDR1 MNHNS and CDR2 SASEGT. CDR3 region: CASSVQGAYEQYF. DNA for the CDR3: TGTGCCAGCAGTGTTCAGGGGGCCTACGAGCAGTACTTC.

This sequence joins TRBV27 and TRBJ2-1; D possibly uses TRBD1 or TRBD2 (5 bases each). V was trimmed by 7 bases and J by 10 bases, leaving 20 bases between them. Germline V CDR1 and CDR2: MNHEY, SMNVEV (reference sequence). The CDR3 covers 14 residues. This CDR3 is CASTHLPRDGEQFF. CDR3 bases: TGTGCCAGCACCCACTTACCCCGGGACGGAGAGCAGTTCTTC.

The chain carries TRBV6-1 and TRBJ2-7, with TRBD1 matching 7 bases. V lost 8 bases to trimming and J lost 2 bases; unmatched junction nucleotides: 9. The CDR3 contains 14 residues. Looked up from germline, CDR1 is MNHNS and CDR2 is SASEGT. This chain's CDR3 is CASGRQGIAYEQYF. The DNA of the CDR3 is TGTGCCAGCGGGCGACAGGGAATCGCCTACGAGCAGTACTTC.

The gene calls are TRBV6-1 and TRBJ1-1; D is unclear. CDR1 is MNHNS, CDR2 SASEGT, per germline. V gave up 6 bases and J gave up 5 bases, with 16 bases separating them. This CDR3 is built from 14 residues. The CDR3 DNA is TGTGCCAGCAGCCCCGTTGCTTCCGGTACTGAAGCTTTCTTT. Translated: CASSPVASGTEAFF.

This clonotype showed up many times. The CDR3 region is CSARDFRYGVTTQPQHF. The CDR3 region has the DNA TGCAGTGCTAGAGATTTCAGGTACGGCGTAACCACTCAGCCCCAGCATTTT. This chain links TRBV20-1 with TRBJ1-5; D remains ambiguous. The CDR3 has 17 residues. Trimming removed 0 bases from V and 6 bases from J, with 21 bases in between. CDR1 and CDR2 (germline): DFQATT, SNEGSKA (reference sequence).

This clonotype came up a few times. The chain joins TRBV28 to TRBJ2-2; D ambiguous. Germline V gene lookup returns CDR1 MDHEN and CDR2 SYDVKM. CDR3 length equals 12 residues. With 4 bases removed from V and 13 bases from J, the gap between germline ends came to 13 bases. For the CDR3, the DNA is TGTGCCAGCAGTTCACCGGGCCGCCGGCTGTTTTTT. Its protein product is CASSSPGRRLFF.

This clonotype was seen many times. The gene calls are TRBV7-3 and TRBJ1-1, with D unclear. CDR1 SGHTA and CDR2 FQGTGA come from the germline V gene. V lost 4 bases to trimming and J lost 3 bases, with 9 bases between them. The CDR3 consists of 13 residues. CDR3 residues: CASSSDPHTEAFF. Here the CDR3 DNA reads TGTGCCAGCAGCTCCGACCCCCACACTGAAGCTTTCTTT.

This clonotype was counted between two and nine times. The V and J genes are TRBV2 and TRBJ1-2, with D perhaps matching TRBD1 (5 bases). Per the germline V gene, CDR1 is SNHLY and CDR2 is FYNNEI. The V end was cut by 1 base, the J end by 5 bases, with 14 bases between. The CDR3 extends over 15 amino acids. CDR3 region: CASSEEKGLNYGYTF. Here the CDR3 DNA reads TGTGCCAGCAGTGAAGAGAAGGGGCTTAATTATGGCTACACCTTC.

This clonotype was counted a few times. The chain has TRBV3-1 and TRBJ1-2; D may be TRBD1 (5 bases). Trimming shortened V by 2 bases and J by 6 bases, and 16 bases separated the two germline ends. This CDR3 spans 15 amino acids. Germline V gene sequence: CDR1 LGHDT, CDR2 YNNKEL (reference sequence). In nucleotides, the CDR3 is TGTGCCAGCAGCCAACTTTTAGGGGTGGTGGATGGCTACACCTTC. Encoded protein: CASSQLLGVVDGYTF.